This TCR beta chain came from a study of CD8 T cells in ankylosing spondylitis. Study-wide results and limits: A motif in TCR beta, a set of eight highly homologous variants, appeared characteristic of ankylosing spondylitis blood. Within peripheral blood, clones linked to disease were CD8+ and relatively rare.

It was by quantitative 5'-RACE with molecular barcodes that TCR beta libraries were made. TCRdb re-derived calls from the 5' RACE reads in MiXCR, one entry per CDR3 protein. This table has over 450,000 distinct CDR3 sequences, over 9.5% appearing once. The CDR3 covers 14 residues. Germline loops: CDR1 MNHEY, CDR2 SMNVEV (reference sequence). Between the trimmed V and J ends, which lost 5 bases and 2 bases, there was a span of 10 bases. A remark on this clonotype: What it binds is not known.

Material for sequencing was blood, either unsorted or a sorted T cell fraction (not recorded which). The source is a male donor with ankylosing spondylitis. This chain links TRBV27 with TRBJ1-5; tentative D call: TRBD1 (5 bases). Written as DNA, the CDR3 is TGTGCCAGCAGTCCCATGGGGGGCAATCAGCCCCAGCATTTT. Its protein is CASSPMGGNQPQHF.